This T cell receptor (beta chain) was identified during a study of T cells in Graves' hyperthyroidism and ophthalmopathy. TCR beta CDR3 sequences were amplified from RNA transcripts. First-round RT-PCR targeting the TCR CDR3 was performed with the HTBI primer set. Using its own MiXCR run on the multiplex PCR reads, TCRdb lists one record per CDR3 protein. The sample has 600,000 to 800,000 distinct CDR3 sequences; 35% are singletons. Regarding the study as a whole: Also found in blood were most expanded thyroid clonotypes above 0.001.

A few counts support this clonotype. The antigen remains unidentified. Trimming pared 5 bases from V and 5 bases from J, leaving 21 bases between. The CDR3 length is 16 residues. The germline V gene encodes CDR1 SGHTA and CDR2 FQGNSA. With a duration under 2 months, the hyperthyroidism was newly diagnosed in patients aged 18 to 65. Patients having uncontrolled infection, another autoimmune disease, pregnancy or lactation were not included. The diagnostic basis comprised clinical symptoms, serum thyroxine and TRAb, thyroid ultrasound and orbital computed tomography. The V gene is TRBV7-2, the J gene TRBJ2-5, with D perhaps matching TRBD2 (6 bases). This TCR was recovered from a woman aged 40 to 50 with Graves' hyperthyroidism. The sample taken for sequencing was blood. The CDR3: CASSLVLAAGAETQYF. The CDR3 nucleotides are TGTGCCAGCAGCCTCGTATTAGCGGCCGGCGCTGAGACCCAGTACTTC.